The 5 T cell receptor beta chains reported below all come from one sample, sequenced in a study of CD8+ T cells in alopecia areata. Extracted from the samples, RNA was reverse transcribed into cDNA to serve as the sequencing template. Method: immunoSEQ multiplex PCR; TCRdb's copy keeps in-frame clones and lacks some. The sample includes 100,000 to 150,000 clones, around 60% seen only once; the top ten take 3.5% to 5%. The sample here was CD4+ T cells sorted from blood, taken at week 0. Receptors originate from a human donor with alopecia areata.

The gene calls are TRBV5-1 and TRBJ2-1, with 12 bases that match TRBD2. The CDR3 is made up of 17 amino acids. The J segment lost 5 bases and the V segment lost 3 bases, leaving 9 bases of the junction unmatched. Germline V lookup: CDR1 SGHRS, CDR2 YFSETQ. CDR3 nucleotide sequence: TGCGCCAGCAGCTCGACCTCTAGCGGGAGGGGCCACAATGAGCAGTTCTTC. Translation: CASSSTSSGRGHNEQFF.

This clone was seen a single time. J is TRBJ1-5 and V is TRBV2; TRBD1 is a possible D gene (5 bases). Between the trimmed V and J ends, which lost 1 base and 0 bases, there was a span of 7 bases. Germline lookup yields CDR1 SNHLY and CDR2 FYNNEI. CDR3 length: 15 amino acids. The CDR3 nucleotides read TGTGCCAGCAGTGAAGGGGGGGGTAGCAATCAGCCCCAGCATTTT. Translation gives CASSEGGGSNQPQHF.

On this clone: One end of the junction varies from germline; a read error may be responsible. The V and J genes are TRBV7-3 and TRBJ2-3; TRBD2 agrees at 11 bases. The CDR3 contains 15 residues. CDR1 is SGHTA, CDR2 FQGTGA, per germline. The CDR3 loop is CASSLTSGGADTQYF. In DNA form, the CDR3 reads TGTGCCAGCAGCCTAACTAGCGGGGGAGCAGATACGCAGTATTTT.

The chain uses TRBV29-1 and TRBJ1-5; maybe TRBD1 (6 bases). The CDR3 length is 13 residues. Germline V lookup: CDR1 SQVTM, CDR2 ANQGSEA. Trimming took 4 bases from V and 5 from J, leaving 12 bases between them. The CDR3 region has the DNA TGCAGCGTTGCACAGGGAAGGGATCAGCCCCAGCATTTT. Its protein is CSVAQGRDQPQHF.

This chain joins TRBV5-5 and TRBJ2-1; tentative D call: TRBD1 (6 bases). The germline CDR1 and CDR2 sequences are SGHKS and YYEKEE (reference sequence). The CDR3 is 14 residues long. V dropped 4 bases and J dropped 4 bases, with 12 bases sitting between them. CDR3 DNA: TGTGCCAGCAGCCCTGGACAGTTATACAATGAGCAGTTCTTC. It yields the protein CASSPGQLYNEQFF.